The 20 T cell receptor beta chains below all came from one sample that was sequenced in a study of tumor-infiltrating lymphocytes in primary liver carcinoma. From unsorted bulk tissue weighing about 18-30 mg, DNA and RNA were co-extracted. TCR beta cDNA was reverse-transcribed from around 0.55 ug of total RNA. The reaction used a constant-region primer and ProtoScript II reverse transcriptase. A slightly modified ARM-PCR protocol with three nested multiplex PCR rounds produced these TCR beta libraries. TRBV1-TRBV30 forward and Cbeta reverse primers drove the first two approximately 10-cycle rounds. TCRdb redid the calling of the multiplex PCR reads with MiXCR, one entry per CDR3 protein. The sample yields about 35,000 distinct CDR3 sequences, roughly 74% seen once. Sequencing was performed on liver tumor tissue from sampling region 4. Described subset: tumor region T4, right-lateral pole. The receptor source for this set is a man in his forties with primary liver carcinoma and hepatitis B virus infection.

The chain joins TRBV6-5 to TRBJ2-3, with TRBD1 identical over 7 bases. Germline V CDR1 and CDR2: MNHEY, SVGAGI. This CDR3 spans 16 amino acids. With 3 bases clipped from V and 2 bases from J, the junction kept 8 bases outside the gene matches. The CDR3 is CASSYTGTDTTDTQYF. In DNA, the CDR3 is TGTGCCAGCAGTTATACCGGGACAGACACCACAGATACGCAGTATTTT.

In its sample, this clonotype was seen a few times. The chain recombines TRBV7-3 with TRBJ1-1; D remains ambiguous. The CDR3 totals 15 residues. Per germline, CDR1 SGHTA and CDR2 FQGTGA. V gave up 6 bases and J gave up 3 bases, with 17 bases separating them. The CDR3 DNA reads as TGTGCCAGCAGTCCGAGGGAGGGCCGGTACACTGAAGCTTTCTTT. This translates into CASSPREGRYTEAFF.

To note about this clonotype: In this CDR3 the conserved last residue, phenylalanine or tryptophan, is missing, so a read error is likely. V and J are TRBV5-1 and TRBJ2-1; 7 bases match TRBD1. CDR3 length equals 13 residues. The V gene's germline CDR1 is SGHRS and CDR2 YFSETQ. CDR3 DNA sequence: TGCGCCAGCAGCTTAACAGGGGTCAATGACCAGTTCGTC. This translates into CASSLTGVNDQFV.

Concerning this clonotype itself: At one end the junction does not follow the germline gene, possibly because of a read error. The chain carries TRBV4-3 and TRBJ2-5, with 7 positions matching TRBD2. There are 17 residues in the CDR3. Germline CDR1 is LGHNA and CDR2 is YSLEER. The CDR3 nucleotides read TGCGTCAGCAGCCAAGCGGCTAGCGGAAGGACTGGTGAGACCCAGTACTTC. This translates into CVSSQAASGRTGETQYF.

The gene calls are TRBV12-3 or TRBV12-4 and TRBJ2-3, with a tentative D call TRBD2 (6 bases). The CDR3 covers 13 residues. The germline V and J ends were trimmed by 5 bases and 5 bases, with 11 bases remaining between them. DNA of the CDR3: TGTGCCAGCAGTATTAGCGGCGTAGATACGCAGTATTTT. Its translation: CASSISGVDTQYF.

Comment on this clonotype: A read error may explain this, as a much larger clone is one base away. The V gene is TRBV13, the J gene TRBJ2-7; 7 bases line up with TRBD1. The germline V gene encodes CDR1 PRHDT and CDR2 FYEKMQ (reference sequence). V gave up 7 bases and J gave up 3 bases; unmatched junction bases: 15. The CDR3 has 16 residues. Here the CDR3 reads CASNFAGTAQDYEQYF. CDR3 nucleotides: TGTGCCAGCAACTTCGCCGGGACAGCCCAAGACTACGAGCAGTACTTC.

This clonotype was picked up a small number of times. This chain links TRBV20-1 with TRBJ2-7, with 7 bases that match TRBD2. V shed 6 bases and J 2 bases; nucleotides not matched to a gene: 13. The germline gives CDR1 DFQATT, CDR2 SNEGSKA (reference sequence). The CDR3 extends over 15 amino acids. CDR3 in DNA: TGCAGTGCCCCCTCAGGTGGGAGGGCGGCCTACGAGCAGTACTTC. Its translation is CSAPSGGRAAYEQYF.

The chain combines TRBV5-1 with TRBJ2-3, with a possible D match to TRBD2 (5 bases). Germline values: CDR1 SGHRS, CDR2 YFSETQ. This CDR3 spans 16 amino acids. Trimming removed 4 bases at V and 14 bases at J, with 29 bases between. Here the CDR3 reads CASSAGLLPSTDKRYF. The CDR3 DNA follows: TGCGCCAGCAGCGCCGGACTCCTGCCTAGCACAGATAAGCGGTATTTT.

For this clonotype: The final CDR3 position lacks the conserved phenylalanine or tryptophan, pointing to a likely read error. This sequence joins TRBV7-9 and TRBJ2-5; D gene unclear. The length of the CDR3 is 11 residues. Germline V gene lookup returns CDR1 SEHNR and CDR2 FQNEAQ (reference sequence). The CDR3 loop reads CTSNLKETQYL. The CDR3 nucleotides read TGTACCAGCAACTTGAAAGAGACCCAGTACCTC.

Notes on this clonotype: In this CDR3 the conserved last residue, phenylalanine or tryptophan, is missing, so a read error is likely. In DNA, the CDR3 is TGTGCCAACAGCTTAAATCACACTGAAGCTTTCATT. It is translated as CANSLNHTEAFI. The chain employs TRBV11-3 and TRBJ1-1; D uncertain. The CDR3 contains 12 residues. Germline CDR1 reads SGHNT; CDR2 reads YENEEA.

As for this clonotype: A junction end diverges from the germline sequence, so it may reflect a read error. The rearrangement joins TRBV24-1 to TRBJ2-2; D uncertain. This CDR3 contains 14 residues. Per germline, CDR1 KGHDR and CDR2 SFDVKD. The CDR3 protein is CATSRRENAGELFF. CDR3 DNA: TGTGCCACCAGTCGTAGAGAGAACGCCGGGGAGCTGTTTTTT.

Turning to this clonotype: Relative to the germline gene, one junction end is altered; a read error may explain this. The chain joins TRBV5-1 to TRBJ2-7; TRBD2 matches at 13 bases. Germline CDR1 and CDR2: SGHRS and YFSETQ. The CDR3 consists of 15 residues. CDR3 residues: CSSSVGTSGNPEQYF. The CDR3 nucleotides are TGCTCCAGCAGCGTGGGGACTAGCGGGAACCCCGAGCAGTACTTC.

As regards this clonotype: The CDR3 ends on some other residue instead of the conserved phenylalanine or tryptophan, so this is likely a read error. The chain carries TRBV11-2 and TRBJ2-1, with D tentatively TRBD2 (6 bases). The germline V gene encodes CDR1 SGHAT and CDR2 FQNNGV. The CDR3 spans 15 residues. CDR3 DNA sequence: TGTGCCAGCAGCTTTAGCGGACCACTCGACAATAAGCAGTTCATC. Protein product: CASSFSGPLDNKQFI.

Of note for this clonotype: A much more abundant neighbour one base away suggests this may be a read error. CDR3 residues: CAWTLTGKYNEQFF. The CDR3 region has the DNA TGTGCCTGGACCCTGACAGGGAAGTACAATGAGCAGTTCTTC. The J gene is TRBJ2-1, the V gene TRBV30; 7 bases agree with TRBD1. Losses at the gene ends were 4 bases for V and 4 bases for J; bases not matched to a gene: 7. There are 14 residues in the CDR3. Germline-derived CDR1 and CDR2 are GTSNPN and SVGIG (reference sequence).

In this sample, this clonotype turned up many times. This chain connects TRBV30 to TRBJ1-1; TRBD1 might be the D (5 bases). Germline V lookup: CDR1 GTSNPN, CDR2 SVGIG (reference sequence). The CDR3 contains 13 residues. V lost 3 bases and J 5 bases, leaving 13 bases between the germline ends. CDR3 in DNA: TGTGCCTGGAGCCTCTTCGAGGGGACTGAAGCTTTCTTT. Amino acids: CAWSLFEGTEAFF.

About this clonotype itself: At one end the junction does not follow the germline gene, possibly because of a read error. The chain's CDR3 is CVSSLGVAFRLQETQYF. The CDR3 DNA follows: TGTGTCAGCAGCTTAGGGGTCGCTTTCCGACTCCAAGAGACCCAGTACTTT. The J gene is TRBJ2-5, the V gene TRBV11-2; D is possibly TRBD1 (5 bases). The germline CDR1 and CDR2 sequences are SGHAT and FQNNGV. The CDR3 spans 17 residues.

About this clonotype: At one end, the junction sequence differs from germline, possibly due to a read error. The chain links TRBV30 to TRBJ2-7, with D hard to call. Germline CDR1 GTSNPN, CDR2 SVGIG (reference sequence). The CDR3 runs 13 residues. The DNA of the CDR3 is TGTGTCTGGAGCGTTAACAGAGTTCGGGAGCAGTACTTC. Translation: CVWSVNRVREQYF.

This clonotype was observed a few times. Germline is not matched at one junction end, which may reflect a read error. The rearrangement uses TRBV24-1 and TRBJ1-4, with D unresolved. CDR1 is KGHDR, CDR2 SFDVKD, per germline. The CDR3 loop spans 13 amino acids. In DNA form, the CDR3 reads TGTGCCACCAATTCTACTTCTAATGAAAAACCGTTTTTT. Its translation: CATNSTSNEKPFF.

This clonotype is classed as medium-sized. This sequence joins TRBV12-3 or TRBV12-4 and TRBJ2-5; D ambiguous. The CDR3 extends over 13 amino acids. Between the trimmed V and J ends, which lost 1 base and 4 bases, there was a span of 7 bases. This CDR3 is CASSLGDGETQYF. The DNA for the CDR3 is TGTGCCAGCAGTTTAGGGGATGGAGAGACCCAGTACTTC.

Points on this clonotype: The germline gene is not matched at one end of the junction; a read error may be the cause. The chain combines TRBV29-1 with TRBJ1-1; D gene uncertain. This CDR3 is 15 amino acids long. Germline CDR1 reads SQVTM; CDR2 reads ANQGSEA. CDR3: CSVRTGWGINTEAFF. The CDR3 coding sequence is TGTAGCGTTCGGACGGGGTGGGGAATTAACACTGAAGCTTTCTTT. Based on the CDR3 plus reference TRBV29-1 and TRBJ1-1, the full variable domain is SAVISQKPSRDICQRGTSLTIQCQVDSQVTMMFWYRQQPGQSLTLIATANQGSEATYESGFVIDKFPISRPNLTFSTLTVSNMSPEDSSIYLCSVRTGWGINTEAFFGQGTRLTVV.